Presented here are 21 T cell receptor beta chains from one specimen sequenced in a study of T cell changes during pregnancy in multiple sclerosis. The method was immunoSEQ multiplex PCR; TCRdb's version includes in-frame clones alone and lacks a portion of them. The sample has about 42,000 clones; less than 90% are singletons. Sequencing used CD4+ T cells from peripheral blood mononuclear cells, obtained before pregnancy. These receptors originate from a female donor with multiple sclerosis, enrolled in a pregnancy study.

The CDR3 DNA reads as TGTGCCAGCAGCTTCGCGGGGAACACTGAAGCTTTCTTT. Translated: CASSFAGNTEAFF. The chain combines TRBV7-9 with TRBJ1-1; D ambiguous. The CDR3 contains 13 residues. CDR1 SEHNR and CDR2 FQNEAQ come from the germline V gene (reference sequence). V gave up 3 bases and J gave up 1 base, with 6 bases separating them.

This clone was picked up a small number of times. The J gene is TRBJ1-2, the V gene TRBV19, with 8 bases that match TRBD1. Germline assignment: CDR1 LNHDA and CDR2 SQIVND (reference sequence). V lost 3 bases and J lost 6; bases outside the gene matches: 3. The CDR3 is 13 amino acids. The CDR3 DNA sequence: TGTGCCAGTAGTATCCCAGGGGGCGATGGCTACACCTTC. It is translated as CASSIPGGDGYTF.

The rearrangement uses TRBV29-1 and TRBJ2-7, with D uncertain. V gave up 7 bases and J gave up 2 bases, with 18 bases separating them. The germline V gene encodes CDR1 SQVTM and CDR2 ANQGSEA. The CDR3 is 14 residues long. The CDR3 protein is CSALTFAVTYEQYF. The CDR3 region has the DNA TGCAGCGCCTTAACGTTTGCGGTAACCTACGAGCAGTACTTC.

The V call is TRBV6-5, the J call TRBJ1-1; no clear D. The CDR3 runs to 14 residues. Germline CDR1 and CDR2: MNHEY and SVGAGI. The V and J ends lost 2 bases and 1 base respectively, with 8 bases between them. The CDR3 spells CASSYVGWNTEAFF. In DNA, the CDR3 is TGTGCCAGCAGTTACGTGGGCTGGAACACTGAAGCTTTCTTT.

The CDR3 loop is CASSQGSSGNTIYF. CDR3 in DNA: TGCGCCAGCAGCCAGGGTTCGTCGGGAAACACCATATATTTT. The chain carries TRBV5-1 and TRBJ1-3, with D possibly TRBD1 on 5 matching bases. V was clipped by 4 bases and J by 4 bases, with 12 bases between them. The CDR3 covers 14 residues. Germline V gene sequence: CDR1 SGHRS, CDR2 YFSETQ.

The V gene is TRBV28, the J gene TRBJ2-7, with D possibly matching TRBD1 (5 bases). Germline V gives CDR1 MDHEN, CDR2 SYDVKM. V lost 9 bases and J 0 bases, leaving 12 bases between the germline ends. CDR3 length equals 13 residues. CDR3 nucleotide sequence: TGTGCCAGTGACAGCTATAGCTCCTACGAGCAGTACTTC. This translates into CASDSYSSYEQYF.

This clone was counted between two and nine times. V gene TRBV2 combines with J gene TRBJ2-7, with 7 bases lining up with TRBD1. Trimming cost V 6 bases and J 4 bases; bases outside gene matches: 6. The CDR3 contains 13 residues. The V gene's germline CDR1 is SNHLY and CDR2 FYNNEI. This chain's CDR3 is CASSPADRYEQYF. In nucleotides, the CDR3 is TGTGCCAGCAGCCCTGCGGACAGGTACGAGCAGTACTTC.

The J gene is TRBJ1-2, the V gene TRBV19, with no clear D. Trimming left V 7 bases short and J 1 base short, with 10 bases between. Germline V gene lookup returns CDR1 LNHDA and CDR2 SQIVND (reference sequence). This CDR3 has 13 residues. DNA for the CDR3: TGTGCCAGTACCCTGGGCCTTAACTATGGCTACACCTTC. It encodes CASTLGLNYGYTF.

The chain has TRBV2 and TRBJ1-1, with D uncertain. Germline CDR1 SNHLY, CDR2 FYNNEI. Trimming took 7 bases from V and 6 from J, leaving 15 bases between them. The CDR3 contains 13 residues. Here the CDR3 DNA reads TGTGCCAGCACCGATGGAGGAGAACCTGAAGCTTTCTTT. Its protein is CASTDGGEPEAFF.

This chain joins TRBV18 and TRBJ1-5, with 12 bases aligning to TRBD1. Trimming removed 3 bases from V and 2 bases from J; junction bases left unmatched: 8. This CDR3 is 18 amino acids long. Germline V lookup: CDR1 KGHSH, CDR2 LQKENI. The CDR3 is CASSPGTGGVSGNQPQHF. CDR3 in DNA: TGTGCCAGCTCACCCGGGACAGGGGGCGTTAGTGGCAATCAGCCCCAGCATTTT.

The chain joins TRBV4-1 to TRBJ1-1; D might be TRBD1 (6 bases). V lost 5 bases and J 1 base, leaving 11 bases between the germline ends. The germline V gene encodes CDR1 MGHRA and CDR2 YSYEKL. CDR3 length: 14 residues. The DNA of the CDR3 is TGCGCCAGCAGCTCGGGACATAAGAACACTGAAGCTTTCTTT. It yields the protein CASSSGHKNTEAFF.

The chain is built from TRBV29-1 and TRBJ1-1; the match to TRBD1 covers 7 bases. Looked up from germline, CDR1 is SQVTM and CDR2 is ANQGSEA. With 7 bases clipped from V and 4 bases from J, the junction kept 3 bases outside the gene matches. CDR3 length: 11 residues. CDR3 in DNA: TGCAGCGCTCGGGACAGCACTGAAGCTTTCTTT. It yields the protein CSARDSTEAFF.

V gene TRBV27 combines with J gene TRBJ1-2; 7 bases align to TRBD1. The V gene end was trimmed by 8 bases and the J gene end by 3 bases; junction bases not matched to a gene: 3. The CDR3 extends over 12 amino acids. Germline V CDR1 and CDR2: MNHEY, SMNVEV (reference sequence). CDR3 protein: CASSTGYYGYTF. The CDR3 nucleotides are TGTGCCAGCTCGACAGGGTACTATGGCTACACCTTC.

The chain carries TRBV5-4 and TRBJ1-2; TRBD1 matches at 7 bases. The CDR3 totals 15 residues. CDR1 is SGHNT and CDR2 is YYREEE in the germline V gene (reference sequence). Trimming at V came to 2 bases and at J to 8 bases, leaving 12 bases not matched to a gene. The CDR3 DNA reads as TGTGCCAGCAGCTTAGGGACAGCCCTGAATATCGGCTACACCTTC. It codes for CASSLGTALNIGYTF. Drawing the rest from reference TRBV5-4 and TRBJ1-2, the complete variable domain is ETGVTQSPTHLIKTRGQQVTLRCSSQSGHNTVSWYQQALGQGPQFIFQYYREEENGRGNFPPRFSGLQFPNYSSELNVNALELDDSALYLCASSLGTALNIGYTFGSGTRLTVV.

In nucleotides, the CDR3 is TGTGCCAGCAGTGGGGCCACCTCTAGCGAGACAGATACGCAGTATTTT. Protein sequence: CASSGATSSETDTQYF. V gene TRBV27 combines with J gene TRBJ2-3, with a weak D call TRBD2 (6 bases). The CDR3 totals 16 residues. Per germline, CDR1 MNHEY and CDR2 SMNVEV (reference sequence). With 5 bases removed from V and 3 bases from J, the gap between germline ends came to 18 bases.

This sequence joins TRBV9 and TRBJ2-1; the match to TRBD1 covers 8 bases. Germline CDR1 is SGDLS and CDR2 is YYNGEE. Trimming removed 4 bases from V and 7 bases from J; junction bases left unmatched: 7. The length of the CDR3 is 14 residues. The CDR3 sequence is CASSSRTGWNEQFF. The CDR3 DNA is TGTGCCAGCAGCTCGCGGACAGGGTGGAATGAGCAGTTCTTC.

This clone was observed a few times. The chain carries TRBV7-9 and TRBJ1-5; D possibly corresponds to TRBD1 (6 bases). Germline V lookup: CDR1 SEHNR, CDR2 FQNEAQ (reference sequence). The length of the CDR3 is 15 residues. Between the trimmed V and J ends, which lost 5 bases and 6 bases, there was a span of 17 bases. This CDR3 is CASSEGGGRGQPQHF. The CDR3 DNA follows: TGTGCCAGCAGCGAGGGTGGGGGCAGGGGTCAGCCCCAGCATTTT.

The chain employs TRBV6-5 and TRBJ1-2, with 7 bases fitting TRBD1. CDR3 length equals 14 residues. In germline, CDR1 is MNHEY, CDR2 SVGAGI. V lost 2 bases and J lost 4; bases outside the gene matches: 4. The CDR3: CASSYLDRAYGYTF. For the CDR3, the DNA is TGTGCCAGCAGTTACCTCGACAGGGCCTATGGCTACACCTTC.

V usage is TRBV28 and J usage is TRBJ2-7; unclear D gene. The V end lost 6 bases, the J end lost 3 bases, and 6 bases lay between the germline ends. The CDR3 has 11 residues. Germline V gives CDR1 MDHEN, CDR2 SYDVKM. The CDR3 reads CASRSNYEQYF. The CDR3 DNA sequence: TGTGCCAGCAGATCCAACTACGAGCAGTACTTC.

The J gene is TRBJ1-2, the V gene TRBV19; D perhaps matches TRBD1 (5 bases). Trimming removed 4 bases at V and 8 bases at J, with 11 bases between. Germline CDR1 is LNHDA and CDR2 is SQIVND (reference sequence). CDR3 length: 12 residues. The chain's CDR3 is CASSTGFVGYTF. DNA of the CDR3: TGTGCCAGTAGTACAGGGTTCGTAGGCTACACCTTC.

This sequence joins TRBV7-3 and TRBJ1-1, with a weak D call TRBD1 (5 bases). The CDR3 has 17 amino acids. V was trimmed by 1 base and J by 1 base, leaving 16 bases between them. In germline, CDR1 is SGHTA, CDR2 FQGTGA. In DNA form, the CDR3 reads TGTGCCAGCAGCTTAAAGAAACGGGGGTCAACGAACACTGAAGCTTTCTTT. Amino acids: CASSLKKRGSTNTEAFF.